The clone carrying this TCR beta chain was seen at least ten times. No antigen is known for it. The junction shows a germline mismatch at one end, possibly a read error. This sample was included in a study of T cells in Graves' hyperthyroidism and ophthalmopathy. Template material for amplifying TCR beta CDR3 regions consisted of RNA transcripts. First-round RT-PCR of the TCR CDR3 relied on the HTBI primer set. TCRdb reanalysed the multiplex PCR reads using MiXCR and keeps one entry per CDR3 protein. The sample yields fewer than 500,000 distinct CDR3 sequences, roughly 15% seen once. Germline V gene lookup returns CDR1 DFQATT and CDR2 SNEGSKA (reference sequence). CDR3 length: 13 residues. Study results and limitations: Ophthalmopathy and stable hyperthyroidism were separated by a 13 V-J model. The model anticipated ophthalmopathy a median 6.5 months pre-onset.

The sample comprised blood. This chain joins TRBV20-1 and TRBJ2-7; a possible D gene is TRBD2 (5 bases). The receptor was derived from a woman aged 30 to 39 with Graves' ophthalmopathy. The CDR3 DNA follows: TGCAGTGCTCGAGAGGTTCGGGGCTACGAGCAGTACTTC. This translates into CSAREVRGYEQYF.